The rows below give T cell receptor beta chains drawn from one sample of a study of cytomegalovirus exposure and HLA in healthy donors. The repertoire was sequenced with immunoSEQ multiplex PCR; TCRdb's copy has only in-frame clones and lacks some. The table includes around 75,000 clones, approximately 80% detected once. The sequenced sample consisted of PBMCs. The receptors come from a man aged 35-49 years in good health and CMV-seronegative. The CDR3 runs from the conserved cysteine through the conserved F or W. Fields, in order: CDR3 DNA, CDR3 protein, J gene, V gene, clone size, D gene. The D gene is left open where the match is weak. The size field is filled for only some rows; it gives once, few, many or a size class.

cdr3_nt: TGTGCCAGCAGCAAGAGAGGTAGTGGGGAGCAGTACTTC
cdr3_aa: CASSKRGSGEQYF
j_call: TRBJ2-7
v_call: TRBV11-3
clone_size: -
d_call: -

cdr3_nt: TGTGCCAGCAGACCCTCATCGGGGGGAAATGATGAGCAGTTCTTC
cdr3_aa: CASRPSSGGNDEQFF
j_call: TRBJ2-1
v_call: TRBV6-6
clone_size: -
d_call: TRBD2

cdr3_nt: TGTGCCAGCAGCCATGGACAGAGGGATGTGGAAAAACTGTTTTTT
cdr3_aa: CASSHGQRDVEKLFF
j_call: TRBJ1-4
v_call: TRBV7-8
clone_size: -
d_call: -

cdr3_nt: TGTGCCAGCAGCCCTTCAGGGGATTCACCCCTCCACTTT
cdr3_aa: CASSPSGDSPLHF
j_call: TRBJ1-6
v_call: TRBV5-6
clone_size: few
d_call: -

cdr3_nt: TGTGCCTGGAATACAGGGCATATTTCTAATGAGCAGTTCTTC
cdr3_aa: CAWNTGHISNEQFF
j_call: TRBJ2-1
v_call: TRBV30
clone_size: -
d_call: -

cdr3_nt: TGTGCCAGCAGCCCGACACCGACGGACAGGACCACTTACGGCTACACCTTC
cdr3_aa: CASSPTPTDRTTYGYTF
j_call: TRBJ1-2
v_call: TRBV5-6
clone_size: -
d_call: TRBD1

cdr3_nt: TGTGCCAGCAGCTTAGGTCCAGGGGCAAACGAAAAACTGTTTTTT
cdr3_aa: CASSLGPGANEKLFF
j_call: TRBJ1-4
v_call: TRBV7-6
clone_size: -
d_call: -

cdr3_nt: TGTGCCAGCAGCTTAGTGGGTAGCGGAGCCTACGAGCAGTACTTC
cdr3_aa: CASSLVGSGAYEQYF
j_call: TRBJ2-7
v_call: TRBV7-2
clone_size: -
d_call: -

cdr3_nt: TGTGCCATCAGTGATCGGAGGGAACGGGGCTATGGCTACACCTTC
cdr3_aa: CAISDRRERGYGYTF
j_call: TRBJ1-2
v_call: TRBV10-3
clone_size: -
d_call: -

cdr3_nt: TGTGCCAGCAGTGAAACAGGGGGCACCGGGGAGCTGTTTTTT
cdr3_aa: CASSETGGTGELFF
j_call: TRBJ2-2
v_call: TRBV2
clone_size: -
d_call: TRBD1

cdr3_nt: TGTGCCAGCCGCCGGGGGTTAAACAAGAACACTGAAGCTTTCTTT
cdr3_aa: CASRRGLNKNTEAFF
j_call: TRBJ1-1
v_call: TRBV27
clone_size: once
d_call: -

cdr3_nt: TGTGCCAGCAGTTCACGGGACAGGGGACTGGGGTGGCAGTACTTC
cdr3_aa: CASSSRDRGLGWQYF
j_call: TRBJ2-7
v_call: TRBV2
clone_size: -
d_call: TRBD1

cdr3_nt: TGTGCCAGCAGCCTCCAGGACAGAGGAGAGACCCAGTACTTC
cdr3_aa: CASSLQDRGETQYF
j_call: TRBJ2-5
v_call: TRBV9
clone_size: -
d_call: -

cdr3_nt: TGTGCCATCAGGGCTGGGGGGGTTATCGGCTACACCTTC
cdr3_aa: CAIRAGGVIGYTF
j_call: TRBJ1-2
v_call: TRBV10-3
clone_size: -
d_call: -

cdr3_nt: TGTGCCAGCAGTGGGACAGGGCAGGGTGAAGCTTTCTTT
cdr3_aa: CASSGTGQGEAFF
j_call: TRBJ1-1
v_call: TRBV25-1
clone_size: -
d_call: TRBD1

cdr3_nt: TGTGCCAGTAGTATAGGTCTAGCGGGGGACGAGACCCAGTACTTC
cdr3_aa: CASSIGLAGDETQYF
j_call: TRBJ2-5
v_call: TRBV19
clone_size: -
d_call: TRBD2

cdr3_nt: TGTGCCAGCAGCTCCCGGACAGGGTTGAGCACTGAAGCTTTCTTT
cdr3_aa: CASSSRTGLSTEAFF
j_call: TRBJ1-1
v_call: TRBV9
clone_size: -
d_call: TRBD1

cdr3_nt: TGTGCCAGCAGTGGCCGGGGATCCCCCGGGGAGCTGTTTTTT
cdr3_aa: CASSGRGSPGELFF
j_call: TRBJ2-2
v_call: TRBV2
clone_size: -
d_call: -

cdr3_nt: TGTGCCAGCAGCTTTTGGGGCAGGGGGAGGAGGGGGTACACCTTC
cdr3_aa: CASSFWGRGRRGYTF
j_call: TRBJ1-2
v_call: TRBV11-2
clone_size: -
d_call: TRBD1

cdr3_nt: TGTGCCAGCAGCTTTCCCGGACAGGGGGTTGGCTACCCCTTC
cdr3_aa: CASSFPGQGVGYPF
j_call: TRBJ1-2
v_call: TRBV5-5
clone_size: -
d_call: TRBD1

cdr3_nt: TGCAGCGTTTCGCCATCTAGCGGGGGGCCAGCAGATACGCAGTATTTT
cdr3_aa: CSVSPSSGGPADTQYF
j_call: TRBJ2-3
v_call: TRBV29-1
clone_size: -
d_call: TRBD2

cdr3_nt: TGTGCCAGCTCGCCGAGAGGGGGGGAGGAGGAGCAGTTCTTC
cdr3_aa: CASSPRGGEEEQFF
j_call: TRBJ2-1
v_call: TRBV18
clone_size: -
d_call: -

cdr3_nt: TGTGCCACTAGGACAGGGGACGGCTACACCTTC
cdr3_aa: CATRTGDGYTF
j_call: TRBJ1-2
v_call: TRBV5-3
clone_size: few
d_call: TRBD1

cdr3_nt: TGTGCCTGGAGTCTAACAGGGGCGCTTATTGGAAACACCATATATTTT
cdr3_aa: CAWSLTGALIGNTIYF
j_call: TRBJ1-3
v_call: TRBV30
clone_size: -
d_call: TRBD1

cdr3_nt: TGCGCCAGCAGCCAAGGCAGGACAGCGTCCTATGGCTACACCTTC
cdr3_aa: CASSQGRTASYGYTF
j_call: TRBJ1-2
v_call: TRBV4-1
clone_size: -
d_call: -

cdr3_nt: TGTGCCATCAGCGTGGAGGGAGGTACTGAAGCTTTCTTT
cdr3_aa: CAISVEGGTEAFF
j_call: TRBJ1-1
v_call: TRBV10-3
clone_size: -
d_call: -

cdr3_nt: TGCGCCAGCAGTTACCCGGGACTCCGAAACACCATATATTTT
cdr3_aa: CASSYPGLRNTIYF
j_call: TRBJ1-3
v_call: TRBV5-1
clone_size: -
d_call: -

cdr3_nt: TGTTCCAGCAGGCTTCCGGGACAAACCCTACTAGGGGACAATCAGCCCCAGCATTTT
cdr3_aa: CSSRLPGQTLLGDNQPQHF
j_call: TRBJ1-5
v_call: TRBV7-9
clone_size: -
d_call: -

cdr3_nt: TGTGCCATCAAAACGTCGGGGGTTGCTGAAGCTTTCTTT
cdr3_aa: CAIKTSGVAEAFF
j_call: TRBJ1-1
v_call: TRBV10-3
clone_size: few
d_call: -

cdr3_nt: TGTGCCAGCTCACCACAGCGGACTAGCGACCAAGAGACCCAGTACTTC
cdr3_aa: CASSPQRTSDQETQYF
j_call: TRBJ2-5
v_call: TRBV18
clone_size: -
d_call: TRBD2

cdr3_nt: TGTGCCAGCAGCCTAGCCGGGGGTCTGCAAGAGACCCAGTACTTC
cdr3_aa: CASSLAGGLQETQYF
j_call: TRBJ2-5
v_call: TRBV9
clone_size: -
d_call: -

cdr3_nt: TGCAGCGTAGCGAGGGATGCCCTTTCCAACACTGAAGCTTTCTTT
cdr3_aa: CSVARDALSNTEAFF
j_call: TRBJ1-1
v_call: TRBV29-1
clone_size: -
d_call: -

cdr3_nt: TGTGCCAGCAGCCAAGGACAGGGAGGTGAAAAACTGTTTTTT
cdr3_aa: CASSQGQGGEKLFF
j_call: TRBJ1-4
v_call: TRBV7-2
clone_size: -
d_call: TRBD1

cdr3_nt: TGTGCCAGCACACGCGGACAGGGGAGCTCCTACAATGAGCAGTTCTTC
cdr3_aa: CASTRGQGSSYNEQFF
j_call: TRBJ2-1
v_call: TRBV6-6
clone_size: once
d_call: TRBD1

cdr3_nt: TGTGCCAGTATGTTGGGACAAGGAGGAAAACTGTTTTTT
cdr3_aa: CASMLGQGGKLFF
j_call: TRBJ1-4
v_call: TRBV19
clone_size: -
d_call: -

cdr3_nt: TGTGCCAGCAGTGGGGGCACAACTAATGAAAAACTGTTTTTT
cdr3_aa: CASSGGTTNEKLFF
j_call: TRBJ1-4
v_call: TRBV2
clone_size: -
d_call: -

cdr3_nt: TGTGCCTGCCCTGGGCCGACGAACACCGGGGAGCTGTTTTTT
cdr3_aa: CACPGPTNTGELFF
j_call: TRBJ2-2
v_call: TRBV30
clone_size: -
d_call: -

cdr3_nt: TGTGCCAGCATTACAGGGGCGGGGAGTCAGCCCCAGCATTTT
cdr3_aa: CASITGAGSQPQHF
j_call: TRBJ1-5
v_call: TRBV28
clone_size: -
d_call: TRBD1

cdr3_nt: TGCGCCAGCAGCTTGGGGGGAGGACCAAACTATGGCTACACCTTC
cdr3_aa: CASSLGGGPNYGYTF
j_call: TRBJ1-2
v_call: TRBV5-1
clone_size: -
d_call: -

cdr3_nt: TGTGCCAGTAGTGCTCCCGGGACAGGGGCAAATGAGCAGTTCTTC
cdr3_aa: CASSAPGTGANEQFF
j_call: TRBJ2-1
v_call: TRBV19
clone_size: -
d_call: TRBD1

cdr3_nt: TGTGCCAGCAGCCGCCAAGGGGGTAGTGGACTTCCCTACGAGCAGTACTTC
cdr3_aa: CASSRQGGSGLPYEQYF
j_call: TRBJ2-7
v_call: TRBV4-2
clone_size: -
d_call: -

cdr3_nt: TGTGCCAGCAGCAGTACGATGGGGGCCAATACGCAGTATTTT
cdr3_aa: CASSSTMGANTQYF
j_call: TRBJ2-3
v_call: TRBV7-3
clone_size: -
d_call: -

cdr3_nt: TGTGCCATCAGTGAGAAGGGGGTAGAATATGGCTACACCTTC
cdr3_aa: CAISEKGVEYGYTF
j_call: TRBJ1-2
v_call: TRBV10-3
clone_size: -
d_call: -

cdr3_nt: TGTGCCAGCATCCCCTTTCGGGGCAGGGGGAGCACTGAAGCTTTCTTT
cdr3_aa: CASIPFRGRGSTEAFF
j_call: TRBJ1-1
v_call: TRBV6-6
clone_size: -
d_call: TRBD1

cdr3_nt: TGTGCCAGCAGCAAACAGCCGAGCTCCTATAATTCACCCCTCCACTTT
cdr3_aa: CASSKQPSSYNSPLHF
j_call: TRBJ1-6
v_call: TRBV2
clone_size: -
d_call: -

cdr3_nt: TGTGCCAGCAGCGTACCCCAGGGAACTGCCACAGATACGCAGTATTTT
cdr3_aa: CASSVPQGTATDTQYF
j_call: TRBJ2-3
v_call: TRBV5-6
clone_size: -
d_call: -

cdr3_nt: TGTGCCATCAGTGCCGAACAGGGGGAGACCCAGTACTTC
cdr3_aa: CAISAEQGETQYF
j_call: TRBJ2-5
v_call: TRBV10-3
clone_size: -
d_call: TRBD1

cdr3_nt: TGTGCCAGCAGCTTGGAAGGAGAGGGCTCCGGGGAGCTGTTTTTT
cdr3_aa: CASSLEGEGSGELFF
j_call: TRBJ2-2
v_call: TRBV5-4
clone_size: few
d_call: -

cdr3_nt: TGTGCCAGCAGGGCCGGGACATCCCACACTGAAGCTTTCTTT
cdr3_aa: CASRAGTSHTEAFF
j_call: TRBJ1-1
v_call: TRBV11-2
clone_size: -
d_call: -

cdr3_nt: TGTGCCAGTAGTATCAGGATCCGAAACACTGAAGCTTTCTTT
cdr3_aa: CASSIRIRNTEAFF
j_call: TRBJ1-1
v_call: TRBV19
clone_size: -
d_call: -

cdr3_nt: TGTGCCAGCAGCAAACCTCAGGGGTCCCACGCTAATGAAAAACTGTTTTTT
cdr3_aa: CASSKPQGSHANEKLFF
j_call: TRBJ1-4
v_call: TRBV9
clone_size: -
d_call: -

cdr3_nt: TGTGCCAGCAGCCAAGATCTCCAAGGAATTAGCGACGAGCAGTACTTC
cdr3_aa: CASSQDLQGISDEQYF
j_call: TRBJ2-7
v_call: TRBV4-2
clone_size: -
d_call: -

cdr3_nt: TGCGCCAGCAGCTTGGGGGCCGCAGATACGCAGTATTTT
cdr3_aa: CASSLGAADTQYF
j_call: TRBJ2-3
v_call: TRBV5-1
clone_size: -
d_call: -

cdr3_nt: TGTGCCAGCAGTGACTCCGGGGGGCCCTACAATGAGCAGTTCTTC
cdr3_aa: CASSDSGGPYNEQFF
j_call: TRBJ2-1
v_call: TRBV6-4
clone_size: few
d_call: -

cdr3_nt: TGTGCCTGGAGTGTTCAGGGTGCGCGGACCCAGTACTTC
cdr3_aa: CAWSVQGARTQYF
j_call: TRBJ2-5
v_call: TRBV30
clone_size: -
d_call: -